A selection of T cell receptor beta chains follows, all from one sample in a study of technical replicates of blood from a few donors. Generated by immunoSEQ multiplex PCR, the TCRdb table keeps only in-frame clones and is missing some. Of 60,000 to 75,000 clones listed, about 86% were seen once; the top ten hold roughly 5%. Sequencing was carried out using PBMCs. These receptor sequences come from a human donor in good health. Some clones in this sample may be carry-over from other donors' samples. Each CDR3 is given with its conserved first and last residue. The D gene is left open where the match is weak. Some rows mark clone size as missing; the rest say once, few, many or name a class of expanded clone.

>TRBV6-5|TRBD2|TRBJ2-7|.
CASNQRGVSYEQYF
TGTGCCAGCAACCAGCGGGGGGTCTCCTACGAGCAGTACTTC
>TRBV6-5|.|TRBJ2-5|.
CASRRTHQETQYF
TGTGCCAGCAGGCGGACACACCAAGAGACCCAGTACTTC
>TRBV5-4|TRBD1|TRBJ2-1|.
CASSLSGQGLGEQFF
TGTGCCAGCAGCCTAAGCGGACAGGGGCTGGGTGAGCAGTTCTTC
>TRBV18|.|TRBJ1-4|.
CASSPIGQGGEKLFF
TGTGCCAGCTCACCAATCGGGCAGGGAGGAGAAAAACTGTTTTTT
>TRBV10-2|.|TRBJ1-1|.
CASSEEENTEAFF
TGCGCCAGCAGTGAGGAGGAGAACACTGAAGCTTTCTTT
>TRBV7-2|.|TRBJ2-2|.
CASSLVGSSARVKTGELFF
TGTGCCAGCAGCTTAGTAGGCTCGTCGGCCAGGGTTAAAACCGGGGAGCTGTTTTTT
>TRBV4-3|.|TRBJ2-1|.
CASSQETRLEGYNEQFF
TGCGCCAGCAGCCAGGAAACGAGGCTTGAGGGTTACAATGAGCAGTTCTTC
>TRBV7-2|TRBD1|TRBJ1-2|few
CASSWRQGNYGYTF
TGTGCCAGCAGCTGGCGACAGGGTAACTATGGCTACACCTTC
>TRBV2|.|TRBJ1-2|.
CASSSRVSNYGYTF
TGTGCCAGCTCTTCGCGGGTTTCTAACTATGGCTACACCTTC
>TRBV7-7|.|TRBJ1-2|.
CASSFTPPSDSLYGYTF
TGTGCCAGCAGCTTTACTCCTCCCTCGGACAGCCTCTATGGCTACACCTTC
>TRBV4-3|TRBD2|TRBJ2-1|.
CASSQVGLAGGEQFF
TGCGCCAGCAGCCAAGTTGGACTAGCGGGGGGAGAGCAGTTCTTC
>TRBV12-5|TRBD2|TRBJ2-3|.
CASGPGLAGGGTQYF
TGTGCTAGTGGTCCGGGACTAGCGGGGGGAGGTACGCAGTATTTT
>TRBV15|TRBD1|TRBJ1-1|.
CATSRPGQGTVTFF
TGTGCCACCAGCAGACCTGGACAGGGGACGGTAACTTTCTTT
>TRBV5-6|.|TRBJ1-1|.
CASSSQGNTEAFF
TGTGCCAGCAGCTCACAGGGGAACACTGAAGCTTTCTTT
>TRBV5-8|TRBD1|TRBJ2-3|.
CASSLPGQSTDTQYF
TGTGCCAGCAGTTTACCGGGACAGAGCACAGATACGCAGTATTTT
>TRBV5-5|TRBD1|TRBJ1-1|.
CASSHGQGNTEAFF
TGTGCCAGCAGCCACGGACAGGGGAACACTGAAGCTTTCTTT
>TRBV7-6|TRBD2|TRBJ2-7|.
CASSLTGGAEQYF
TGTGCCAGCAGCTTAACGGGAGGGGCCGAGCAGTACTTC
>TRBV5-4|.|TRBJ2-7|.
CASSLFQGPYEQYF
TGTGCCAGCAGCTTGTTTCAGGGCCCCTACGAGCAGTACTTC
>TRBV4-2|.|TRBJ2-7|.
CASSQVFSHEQYF
TGTGCCAGCAGCCAAGTTTTCTCCCACGAGCAGTACTTC
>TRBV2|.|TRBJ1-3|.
CASSRAPGLSGNTIYF
TGTGCCAGCAGCAGAGCCCCGGGACTCTCTGGAAACACCATATATTTT
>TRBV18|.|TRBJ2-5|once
CASSSQGQQETQYF
TGTGCCAGCTCATCTCAAGGACAGCAAGAGACCCAGTACTTC
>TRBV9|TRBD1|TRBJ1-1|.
CASSPGGARNTEAFF
TGTGCCAGCAGCCCAGGGGGCGCCAGGAACACTGAAGCTTTCTTT
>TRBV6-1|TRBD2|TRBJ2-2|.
CASSYGGETGELFF
TGTGCCAGCAGCTACGGGGGGGAGACCGGGGAGCTGTTTTTT
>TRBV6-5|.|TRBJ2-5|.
CASSYLLAGQETQYF
TGTGCCAGCAGTTACTTACTAGCAGGGCAAGAGACCCAGTACTTC
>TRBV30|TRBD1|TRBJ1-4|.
CAWSPGQENEKLFF
TGTGCCTGGAGCCCGGGACAGGAAAATGAAAAACTGTTTTTT
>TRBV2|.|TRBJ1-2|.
CASNRDSGGYTF
TGTGCCAGCAACAGAGACAGTGGTGGCTACACCTTC
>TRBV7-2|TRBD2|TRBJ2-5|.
CASSPGTRLETQYF
TGTGCCAGCAGCCCAGGGACTAGATTAGAGACCCAGTACTTC
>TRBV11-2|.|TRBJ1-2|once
CASSSPRTLRFYGYTF
TGTGCCAGCAGCTCCCCGCGGACTTTAAGATTCTATGGCTACACCTTC
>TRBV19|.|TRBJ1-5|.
CASSLNSNQPQHF
TGTGCCAGTAGTTTAAATAGCAATCAGCCCCAGCATTTT
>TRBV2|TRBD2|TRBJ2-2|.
CATRTSGGFGELFF
TGTGCCACTAGGACTAGCGGGGGGTTCGGGGAGCTGTTTTTT
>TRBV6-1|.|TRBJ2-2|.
CASPKEGVGELFF
TGTGCCAGCCCCAAAGAGGGGGTCGGGGAGCTGTTTTTT
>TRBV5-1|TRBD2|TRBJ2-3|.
CASSLAASGSPDTQYF
TGCGCCAGCAGCTTGGCGGCTAGCGGGAGTCCAGATACGCAGTATTTT
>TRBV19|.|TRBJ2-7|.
CASSEGTLFEQYF
TGTGCCAGTTCTGAGGGAACGCTTTTCGAGCAGTACTTC
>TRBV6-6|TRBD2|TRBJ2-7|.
CASSYGSSGITYEQYF
TGTGCCAGCAGTTACGGGTCTAGCGGGATAACCTACGAGCAGTACTTC
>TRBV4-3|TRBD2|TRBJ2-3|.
CASSQDGTSGGGDTQYF
TGCGCCAGCAGCCAAGATGGGACTAGCGGGGGGGGAGATACGCAGTATTTT
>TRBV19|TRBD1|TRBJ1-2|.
CASRQGGQHGYTF
TGTGCCAGTAGGCAGGGGGGCCAGCATGGCTACACCTTC
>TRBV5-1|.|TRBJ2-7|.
CASSATVSYEQYF
TGCGCCAGCAGCGCGACAGTATCCTACGAGCAGTACTTC
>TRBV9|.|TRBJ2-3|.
CASSLRSYPGEADTQYF
TGTGCCAGCAGCCTCCGTAGTTACCCCGGAGAGGCAGATACGCAGTATTTT
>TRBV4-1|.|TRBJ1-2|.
CASSQVGGPGYTF
TGCGCCAGCAGCCAAGTTGGGGGCCCAGGCTACACCTTC
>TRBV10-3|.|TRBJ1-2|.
CAISESTTNYGRTYGYTF
TGTGCCATCAGTGAGTCTACCACGAACTACGGCAGAACGTATGGCTACACCTTC
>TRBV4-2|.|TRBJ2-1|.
CASSFGLYNEQFF
TGTGCCAGCAGCTTTGGACTATACAATGAGCAGTTCTTC
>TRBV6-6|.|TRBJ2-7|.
CASSYSKGQGSHEQYF
TGTGCCAGCAGTTACTCGAAGGGTCAGGGGAGCCACGAGCAGTACTTC
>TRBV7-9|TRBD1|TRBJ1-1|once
CASSRATGLAEAFF
TGTGCCAGCAGCCGCGCGACAGGGCTGGCTGAAGCTTTCTTT
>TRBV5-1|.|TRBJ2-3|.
CASSTGLGTGGYTDTQYF
TGCGCCAGCAGCACGGGGCTTGGCACGGGGGGCTACACAGATACGCAGTATTTT
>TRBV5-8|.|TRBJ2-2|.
CASRATGSTGELFF
TGTGCCAGCAGGGCTACCGGGTCCACCGGGGAGCTGTTTTTT
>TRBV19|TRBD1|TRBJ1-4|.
CASISGGSGEKLFF
TGTGCCAGTATTTCAGGGGGCTCGGGTGAAAAACTGTTTTTT
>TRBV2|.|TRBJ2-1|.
CASTAQARSYNEQFF
TGTGCCAGCACCGCCCAGGCCCGCTCCTACAATGAGCAGTTCTTC
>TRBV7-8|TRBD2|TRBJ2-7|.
CASSLGGGAYEQYF
TGTGCCAGCAGCTTAGGCGGGGGGGCCTACGAGCAGTACTTC
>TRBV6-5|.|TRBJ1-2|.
CASTDSGSRGYTF
TGTGCCAGCACCGATTCAGGGTCCCGGGGCTACACCTTC